A single sample gave rise to the 27 T cell receptor beta chains below, sequenced in a study of regulatory T cells in long-lasting Graves disease. Building the TCR beta libraries relied on iRepertoire HTBI primers, and CDR3 regions underwent Arm-PCR. TCRdb processed the multiplex PCR reads anew with MiXCR; each CDR3 protein has one entry. This repertoire shows around 460,000 distinct CDR3 sequences, 20% to 25% found once; its top ten account for around 13%. Regarding time point: persistent/refractory GD, antithyroid drugs over 5 years with positive TRAb. Scientists built the TCR library using RNA that was extracted from PBMCs. The source material was peripheral blood mononuclear cells (PBMCs), sampled when the disease was refractory, from a patient treated with antithyroid drugs. The source of these receptors is a female donor with Graves disease.

This rearrangement joins TRBV20-1 to TRBJ2-7; TRBD2 aligns across 8 bases. The CDR3 totals 13 residues. Germline lookup yields CDR1 DFQATT and CDR2 SNEGSKA (reference sequence). The ends lost 8 bases at V and 4 bases at J; junction bases unmatched: 10. CDR3 nucleotide sequence: TGCAGTCAAATAGCACGGGAGGGATACGAGCAGTACTTC. Translated, it gives CSQIAREGYEQYF.

The chain combines TRBV7-9 with TRBJ2-2, with TRBD2 matching over 8 bases. Germline CDR1 and CDR2: SEHNR and FQNEAQ (reference sequence). V lost 4 bases to trimming and J lost 4 bases; unmatched junction nucleotides: 14. The length of the CDR3 is 18 residues. CDR3 nucleotides: TGTGCCAGCAGCTCGAGCTTTCCGAGCGGGAGTGTCACCGGGGAGCTGTTTTTT. It translates to CASSSSFPSGSVTGELFF.

The chain joins TRBV7-2 to TRBJ2-7; D might be TRBD2 (5 bases). The V and J ends lost 8 bases and 2 bases respectively, with 19 bases between them. This CDR3 spans 15 amino acids. Per the germline V gene, CDR1 is SGHTA and CDR2 is FQGNSA. In DNA form, the CDR3 reads TGTGCCAGCCTGCGTGCGAGCGGACCTGCCTACGAGCAGTACTTC. This translates into CASLRASGPAYEQYF.

This clonotype was seen many times. This chain connects TRBV24-1 to TRBJ2-6; tentative D call: TRBD1 (6 bases). This CDR3 comprises 17 residues. The germline V gene encodes CDR1 KGHDR and CDR2 SFDVKD. Trimming removed 0 bases from V and 4 bases from J, with 12 bases in between. CDR3 DNA sequence: TGTGCCACCAGTGATTTGCCCAGGGGATCAGGGGCCAACGTCCTGACTTTC. Translation gives CATSDLPRGSGANVLTF.

V is TRBV27 and J is TRBJ2-3; 9 bases fit TRBD1. This CDR3 comprises 16 residues. With V trimmed by 5 bases and J by 4 bases, 10 bases remained unmatched. Per germline, CDR1 MNHEY and CDR2 SMNVEV (reference sequence). The CDR3 sequence is CASSPIDRGLADTQYF. In DNA, the CDR3 is TGTGCCAGCAGTCCCATCGACAGGGGGTTGGCAGATACGCAGTATTTT.

This clonotype showed up many times. The chain employs TRBV12-3 or TRBV12-4 and TRBJ1-2; the match to TRBD1 covers 7 bases. V was clipped by 3 bases and J by 7 bases; unmatched bases: 14. This CDR3 spans 16 amino acids. The CDR3 spells CASSLVSRQGLSGYTF. DNA for the CDR3: TGTGCCAGCAGTTTGGTTTCGAGACAGGGTTTATCTGGCTACACCTTC.

This clonotype was seen repeatedly, ten times or more. The V and J genes are TRBV9 and TRBJ1-2; D call uncertain. The V gene lost 2 bases and the J gene lost 0 bases, with 5 bases spanning the gap. CDR3 size: 13 residues. Per the germline V gene, CDR1 is SGDLS and CDR2 is YYNGEE. The DNA for the CDR3 is TGTGCCAGCAGCGTGGGAGCTAACTATGGCTACACCTTC. Residues: CASSVGANYGYTF.

This clonotype has at least ten counts. The chain joins TRBV7-2 to TRBJ2-5, with 8 bases lining up with TRBD1. Unmatched junction bases numbered 4, after V lost 5 bases and J lost 2 bases. Germline-derived CDR1 and CDR2 are SGHTA and FQGNSA. The CDR3 consists of 14 residues. CDR3 sequence (DNA): TGTGCCAGCAGCGTTGACAGGGGACAAGAGACCCAGTACTTC. It encodes CASSVDRGQETQYF.

This clonotype was detected a few times. The chain has TRBV5-6 and TRBJ2-2, with D hard to call. The CDR3 spans 11 residues. V shed 7 bases and J shed 6 bases, with 7 bases lying between them. Germline-derived CDR1 and CDR2 are SGHDT and YYEEEE. The CDR3 nucleotides are TGTGCCAGCTTTAGGGCCGGGGAGCTGTTTTTT. Its translation: CASFRAGELFF.

This clonotype has a count of ten or more. The chain is built from TRBV28 and TRBJ2-5; 12 positions agree with TRBD1. J lost 5 bases, V lost 4 bases, and 8 bases had no gene match. CDR1 MDHEN and CDR2 SYDVKM come from the germline V gene. This CDR3 has 16 amino acids. CDR3 sequence reads: CASSWDRGPRGETQYF. CDR3 in DNA: TGTGCCAGCAGTTGGGACAGGGGGCCTCGAGGGGAGACCCAGTACTTC.

This clonotype has ten or more counts. The chain uses TRBV7-2 and TRBJ2-5, with 7 bases lining up with TRBD1. The germline V gene has CDR1 SGHTA and CDR2 FQGNSA. This CDR3 comprises 14 residues. Unmatched junction bases numbered 5, after V lost 5 bases and J lost 2 bases. The CDR3 bases are TGTGCCAGCAGCCCGCCGGACAGGCAAGAGACCCAGTACTTC. This sequence encodes CASSPPDRQETQYF.

This chain connects TRBV7-2 to TRBJ2-3, with TRBD2 matching 7 bases. The CDR3 covers 16 residues. Trimming removed 3 bases from V and 5 bases from J; junction bases left unmatched: 11. Looked up from germline, CDR1 is SGHTA and CDR2 is FQGNSA. The CDR3 loop reads CASSLIPGGEGDTQYF. The CDR3 nucleotides are TGTGCCAGCAGCTTGATCCCCGGCGGGGAGGGAGATACGCAGTATTTT.

The chain has TRBV29-1 and TRBJ2-3; D gene unclear. Germline values: CDR1 SQVTM, CDR2 ANQGSEA. V lost 3 bases to trimming and J lost 2 bases, with 6 bases between them. The CDR3 is made up of 12 amino acids. In nucleotides, the CDR3 is TGCAGCGTTGAGGCGGACACAGATACGCAGTATTTT. Its translation: CSVEADTDTQYF.

Details on this clonotype: A much larger clone sits a single nucleotide away, making a read error possible. The chain joins TRBV16 to TRBJ1-4; D is unresolved. The CDR3 is 14 residues long. CDR1 and CDR2 from the germline V gene are KGHSY and FQNENV. Written as DNA, the CDR3 is TGTGCCAGCCAAAAGTCCGCAACTAATGAAAAACTGCTTTTT. Translation gives CASQKSATNEKLLF. The variable domain in full, completed from reference TRBV16 and TRBJ1-4, reads GEEVAQTPKHLVRGEGQKAKLYCAPIKGHSYVFWYQQVLKNEFKFLISFQNENVFDETGMPKERFSAKCLPNSPCSLEIQATKLEDSAVYFCASQKSATNEKLLFGSGTQLSVL.

The chain has TRBV3-1 and TRBJ2-7, with 7 positions matching TRBD1. CDR1 and CDR2 (germline): LGHDT, YNNKEL (reference sequence). The CDR3 spans 9 residues. The CDR3, as DNA: TGTGCCAGCAGCCACCTGGACAGGGTC. Amino acid sequence: CASSHLDRV.

This clonotype was observed many times. The chain joins TRBV6-1 to TRBJ1-5, with TRBD1 matching over 9 bases. Per the germline V gene, CDR1 is MNHNS and CDR2 is SASEGT. After removal of 5 bases from V and 4 bases from J, the junction contained 3 bases not matched to a gene. This CDR3 contains 14 residues. In nucleotides, the CDR3 is TGTGCCAGCAGTACAGGGGGCAGGAATCAGCCCCAGCATTTT. Translated: CASSTGGRNQPQHF.

This clonotype was counted ten times or more. The chain uses TRBV7-2 and TRBJ1-1; D is undetermined. There are 10 residues in the CDR3. Germline assignment: CDR1 SGHTA and CDR2 FQGNSA. Between the trimmed V and J ends, which lost 3 bases and 10 bases, there was a span of 6 bases. CDR3 residues: CASSLEGAFF. DNA for the CDR3: TGTGCCAGCAGCTTGGAGGGAGCTTTCTTT.

This clonotype has just a few counts. The CDR3 DNA reads as TGTGCCAGCAGTTACGGCAGACTCTTGGGAAAACTGTTTTTT. Encoded protein: CASSYGRLLGKLFF. The J gene is TRBJ1-4, the V gene TRBV6-5; D is ambiguous. Germline CDR1 reads MNHEY; CDR2 reads SVGAGI. V lost 2 bases, J lost 10 bases, and 14 bases lay in between. The CDR3 length is 14 residues.

This clonotype was recorded many times. The rearrangement joins TRBV28 to TRBJ1-5; 7 bases are shared with TRBD1. Germline values: CDR1 MDHEN, CDR2 SYDVKM. The CDR3 has 18 residues. Trimming removed 8 bases from V and 0 bases from J; junction bases left unmatched: 16. CDR3 sequence (DNA): TGTGCCAGCCGACCTCCCGGGACAGTCCCTTATAGCAATCAGCCCCAGCATTTT. Its translation is CASRPPGTVPYSNQPQHF.

In its sample, this clonotype was seen many times. The chain uses TRBV6-2 or TRBV6-3 and TRBJ2-7, with TRBD2 matching over 13 bases. The CDR3 sequence is 17 residues long. The ends lost 4 bases at V and 1 base at J; junction bases unmatched: 7. Germline V gene lookup returns CDR1 MNHEY and CDR2 SVGEGT. The CDR3 coding sequence is TGTGCCAGCAGTTCGTGGACTAGCGGGAGTCGGTCCTACGAGCAGTACTTC. This codes for CASSSWTSGSRSYEQYF.

There are many counts of this clonotype. The V and J genes are TRBV28 and TRBJ2-7; either TRBD1 or TRBD2 may supply D (5 bases each). V gave up 9 bases and J gave up 6 bases, with 12 bases separating them. The CDR3 totals 11 residues. Germline V gene sequence: CDR1 MDHEN, CDR2 SYDVKM. The CDR3, as DNA: TGTGCCAGTTGGGCAGGGACCGAGCAGTACTTC. This sequence encodes CASWAGTEQYF.

V and J are TRBV19 and TRBJ2-3; D is unresolved. V was cut by 3 bases and J by 2 bases, with 9 bases left in between. Looked up from germline, CDR1 is LNHDA and CDR2 is SQIVND (reference sequence). This CDR3 is built from 14 residues. CDR3 amino acids: CASSINFHTDTQYF. CDR3 coding DNA: TGTGCCAGTAGTATTAACTTCCACACAGATACGCAGTATTTT.

This clonotype was seen ten or more times. The chain carries TRBV27 and TRBJ2-6; a weak D match, TRBD1 (5 bases). The CDR3 totals 16 residues. Looked up from germline, CDR1 is MNHEY and CDR2 is SMNVEV (reference sequence). Between the trimmed V and J ends, which lost 3 bases and 2 bases, there was a span of 11 bases. CDR3 region: CASSFQGPPGANVLTF. The CDR3 DNA sequence: TGTGCCAGCAGTTTCCAGGGCCCTCCTGGGGCCAACGTCCTGACTTTC.

This clonotype was counted ten times or more. The genes are TRBV2 and TRBJ2-5; 10 bases fit TRBD1. This CDR3 contains 14 residues. J was trimmed by 3 bases and V by 8 bases; bases with no gene match: 6. Germline CDR1 reads SNHLY; CDR2 reads FYNNEI. The CDR3 coding sequence is TGTGCCAGCCAAACCGGGACAGGGGAAGAGACCCAGTACTTC. Translating it yields CASQTGTGEETQYF.

As to this clonotype: The junction does not match germline at one end; this may be a read error. The chain has TRBV12-3 or TRBV12-4 and TRBJ1-1; the match to TRBD1 covers 7 bases. There are 15 residues in the CDR3. The CDR3 here is CAGSSYRGASTEAFF. The CDR3 DNA reads as TGTGCCGGCAGCTCTTACAGGGGCGCAAGCACTGAAGCTTTCTTT.

This clonotype has just a few counts. V usage is TRBV6-1 and J usage is TRBJ1-2; 8 nucleotides align to TRBD1. Germline V gives CDR1 MNHNS, CDR2 SASEGT. The CDR3 contains 14 residues. V dropped 6 bases and J dropped 2; count of bases not matched to a gene: 5. In nucleotides, the CDR3 is TGTGCCAGCAGCGGACAGGGCAAGAACTATGGCTACACCTTC. Its translation is CASSGQGKNYGYTF.

This clonotype was detected ten times or more. The gene calls are TRBV12-3 or TRBV12-4 and TRBJ2-2; 9 bases fit TRBD2. CDR3 length: 16 amino acids. J gave up 2 bases and V 6 bases, and 7 bases lay outside the gene matches. CDR3 protein: CASSVLSGGNTGELFF. The CDR3 DNA follows: TGTGCCAGCAGCGTACTTAGCGGGGGTAACACCGGGGAGCTGTTTTTT.